The rows below give T cell receptor beta chains drawn from one sample of a study of identical twins. TCRdb reprocessed the 5' RACE reads via MiXCR and lists one record per CDR3 protein. The sample has around 290,000 distinct CDR3 sequences, 7.5% to 9.5% seen once. This sample also belongs to another study, concerning yellow fever vaccine responses in identical twins.

Sequenced sample: CD8+ T cells sorted from blood. The source is a woman between 18 and 29 years old in good health. Each CDR3 is given with its conserved first and last residue. D genes are given only for firm matches. Clone sizes are given selectively: once, few, many, or a class where the clone is expanded.

v_call	clone_size	d_call	cdr3_length	j_call	cdr3_nt	cdr3_aa
TRBV12-3/TRBV12-4	few	TRBD1	16	TRBJ2-7	TGTGCCAGCACCCTAGTCGGGACAGGGGGCCTCTACGAGCAGTACTTC	CASTLVGTGGLYEQYF
TRBV29-1	-	-	13	TRBJ2-2	TGCAGCGTTGATGGGGAGAACACCGGGGAGCTGTTTTTT	CSVDGENTGELFF
TRBV12-3/TRBV12-4	many	-	14	TRBJ2-1	TGTGCCAGCAGCCCCGGGATCTCCTACAATGAGCAGTTCTTC	CASSPGISYNEQFF
TRBV6-8	once	TRBD1	15	TRBJ1-5	TGTGCCAGCAGTTATTACGACAGGGGAGCACAGCCCCAGCATTTT	CASSYYDRGAQPQHF
TRBV24-1	-	-	15	TRBJ2-1	TGTGCCACCAGTGACTCGGGGCGCATGTATAATGAGCAGTTCTTC	CATSDSGRMYNEQFF
TRBV4-1	-	-	18	TRBJ2-7	TGCGCCAGCAGCCAAGGTCTCGGATGGCTCCTCAGCTCCTACGAGCAGTACTTC	CASSQGLGWLLSSYEQYF
TRBV4-1	many	-	14	TRBJ2-7	TGCGCCAGCAGCCAAGAGCCCAGGGTCTACGAGCAGTACTTC	CASSQEPRVYEQYF
TRBV4-1	many	-	13	TRBJ2-3	TGCGCCAGCAGCCAAGATAACACAGATACGCAGTATTTT	CASSQDNTDTQYF
TRBV28	many	-	14	TRBJ1-1	TGTGCCAGCAGTTTAGTTTCTCGGGGCACTGAAGCTTTCTTT	CASSLVSRGTEAFF
TRBV12-3/TRBV12-4	many	-	11	TRBJ2-3	TGTGCCAGGATAGCCACAGATACGCAGTATTTT	CARIATDTQYF
TRBV7-9	many	-	13	TRBJ2-1	TGTGCCAGCAGCTTCCCCTCGAGCAATGAGCAGTTCTTC	CASSFPSSNEQFF
TRBV7-9	-	-	13	TRBJ2-7	TGTGCCAGCAGACCGGCCGGGGGTCACGAGCAGTACTTC	CASRPAGGHEQYF
TRBV28	-	-	15	TRBJ2-3	TGTGCCAGCGAAATTGGTAGGGAGGATCAAGATACGCAGTATTTT	CASEIGREDQDTQYF
TRBV29-1	-	-	12	TRBJ1-1	TGCAGCGGGGGACGGATGAACACTGAAGCTTTCTTT	CSGGRMNTEAFF
TRBV5-6	-	-	12	TRBJ2-7	TGTGCCAGCAGCGATTTCAGGTACGAGCAGTACTTC	CASSDFRYEQYF
TRBV28	many	TRBD1	14	TRBJ2-7	TGTGCCAGCACCTTTGGGGACAGGGACCACGAGCAGTACTTC	CASTFGDRDHEQYF
TRBV10-3	many	TRBD2	15	TRBJ2-1	TGTGCCATAGGACTAGCGGCTAACTCCTACAATGAGCAGTTCTTC	CAIGLAANSYNEQFF
TRBV3-1	-	-	14	TRBJ2-5	TGTGCCAGCAGCCGACAGGAGAAACAAGAGACCCAGTACTTC	CASSRQEKQETQYF
TRBV20-1	-	-	13	TRBJ2-3	TGCAGTGCCCGCCCTGAGGGCACAGATACGCAGTATTTT	CSARPEGTDTQYF
TRBV20-1	-	TRBD2	20	TRBJ2-1	TGCAGTGCTAGAGTCTCCCCGGGACTAGCGGGGGAAAGCTCCTACAATGAGCAGTTCTTC	CSARVSPGLAGESSYNEQFF
TRBV18	-	-	16	TRBJ2-1	TGTGCCAGCTCACCACCGGGCCGCCGGCCTGACAATGAGCAGTTCTTC	CASSPPGRRPDNEQFF
TRBV7-2	-	-	15	TRBJ2-7	TGTGCCAGCAGCCAACGGGACACTGGATACTACGAGCAGTACTTC	CASSQRDTGYYEQYF